This T cell receptor (beta chain) came from a study of OX40 agonist ivuxolimab in advanced cancers. Study results and caveats: Mean expanded clone counts were higher in CD8+ than CD4+ T cells.

A remark on this clone: Its antigen is still unknown.

Method: immunoSEQ multiplex PCR; TCRdb's copy keeps in-frame clones and lacks some. The repertoire holds more than 100,000 clones, with more than 85% as singletons. Germline V gene lookup returns CDR1 SGHRS and CDR2 YFSETQ. The CDR3 has 15 amino acids. V lost 3 bases, J lost 6 bases, and 18 bases lay in between. Patients with autoimmune history or systemic immunosuppression were excluded. The chain links TRBV5-1 to TRBJ1-2; tentative D call: TRBD1 (5 bases). The origin of this receptor is an adult with an advanced solid tumor such as melanoma, head and neck, liver or kidney cancer. Sequences were derived from CD4+ or CD8+ T cells sorted from blood, sampled in a trial of the OX40 agonist ivuxolimab. CDR3 sequence: CASSWGDARSHGYTF. The CDR3 DNA follows: TGCGCCAGCAGCTGGGGGGACGCTAGATCTCATGGCTACACCTTC.